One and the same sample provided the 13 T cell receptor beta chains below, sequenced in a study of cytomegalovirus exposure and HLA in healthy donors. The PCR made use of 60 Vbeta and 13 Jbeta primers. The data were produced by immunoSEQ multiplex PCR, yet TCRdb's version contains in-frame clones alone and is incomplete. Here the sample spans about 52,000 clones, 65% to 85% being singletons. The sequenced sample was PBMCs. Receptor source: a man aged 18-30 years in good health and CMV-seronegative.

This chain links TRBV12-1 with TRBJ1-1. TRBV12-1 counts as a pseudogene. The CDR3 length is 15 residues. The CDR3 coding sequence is TGTGCCAGCAGCTTTGCTGTGAGGGATTACGGGATCGCTTTCTTT. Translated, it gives CASSFAVRDYGIAFF.

The CDR3 bases are TGTGCCAGCAGCCACAAACCAGATACGCAGTATTTT. It encodes CASSHKPDTQYF. V and J are TRBV5-4 and TRBJ2-3; D ambiguous. V was shortened by 4 bases and J by 4 bases, with 7 bases between the two germline ends. This CDR3 has 12 residues. CDR1 and CDR2 from the germline V gene are SGHNT and YYREEE (reference sequence). The entire variable domain, with the rest obtained from reference TRBV5-4 and TRBJ2-3, is as follows: ETGVTQSPTHLIKTRGQQVTLRCSSQSGHNTVSWYQQALGQGPQFIFQYYREEENGRGNFPPRFSGLQFPNYSSELNVNALELDDSALYLCASSHKPDTQYFGPGTRLTVL.

CDR3 loop: CASSPHPDRVYYGYTF. CDR3 sequence (DNA): TGTGCCAGCAGCCCACACCCTGACAGGGTCTACTATGGCTACACCTTC. The V gene is TRBV7-2, the J gene TRBJ1-2; 7 bases align to TRBD1. Germline assignment: CDR1 SGHTA and CDR2 FQGNSA. This CDR3 is 16 amino acids long. V shed 5 bases and J 3 bases; nucleotides not matched to a gene: 12.

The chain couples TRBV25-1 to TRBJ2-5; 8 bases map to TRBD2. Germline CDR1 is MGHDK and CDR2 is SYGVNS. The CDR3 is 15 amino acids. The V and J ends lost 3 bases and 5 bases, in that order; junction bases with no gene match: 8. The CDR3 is CASSEEAGAMETQYF. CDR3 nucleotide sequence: TGTGCCAGCAGTGAGGAAGCGGGAGCGATGGAGACCCAGTACTTC.

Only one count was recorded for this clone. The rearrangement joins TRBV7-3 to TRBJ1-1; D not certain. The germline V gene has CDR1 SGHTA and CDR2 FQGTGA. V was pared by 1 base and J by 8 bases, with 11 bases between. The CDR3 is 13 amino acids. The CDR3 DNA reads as TGTGCCAGCAGCTTAAGGGCAGGAGGGGAAGCTTTCTTT. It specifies CASSLRAGGEAFF.

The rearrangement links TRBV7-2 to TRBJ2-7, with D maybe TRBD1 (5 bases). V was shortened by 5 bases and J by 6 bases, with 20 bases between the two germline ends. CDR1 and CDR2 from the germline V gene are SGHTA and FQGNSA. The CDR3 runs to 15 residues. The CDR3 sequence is CASSEVGPGNGEQYF. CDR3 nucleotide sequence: TGTGCCAGCAGCGAGGTGGGGCCAGGGAATGGCGAGCAGTACTTC.

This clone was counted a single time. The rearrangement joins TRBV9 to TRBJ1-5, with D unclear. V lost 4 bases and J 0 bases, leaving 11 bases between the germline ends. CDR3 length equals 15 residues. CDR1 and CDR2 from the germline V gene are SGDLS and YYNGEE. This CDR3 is CASSPSGNSNQPQHF. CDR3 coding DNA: TGTGCCAGCAGCCCCTCCGGGAATAGCAATCAGCCCCAGCATTTT.

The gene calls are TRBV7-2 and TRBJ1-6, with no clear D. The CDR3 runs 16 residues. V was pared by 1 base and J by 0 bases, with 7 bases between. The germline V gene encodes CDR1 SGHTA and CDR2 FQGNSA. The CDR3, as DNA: TGTGCCAGCAGCTTAGGGGCAGGCTCCTATAATTCACCCCTCCACTTT. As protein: CASSLGAGSYNSPLHF.

CDR3 in DNA: TGTGCCAGCAGCTTCCCGGGACTAGCGGGAGATAGGGATGAGCAGTTCTTC. Translating it yields CASSFPGLAGDRDEQFF. The chain joins TRBV7-9 to TRBJ2-1; 14 nucleotides agree with TRBD2. Germline V gene data show CDR1 as SEHNR and CDR2 as FQNEAQ (reference sequence). The ends lost 3 bases at V and 8 bases at J; junction bases unmatched: 9. This CDR3 contains 17 residues. Full variable domain (rest looked up from reference TRBV7-9 and TRBJ2-1): DTGVSQNPRHKITKRGQNVTFRCDPISEHNRLYWYRQTLGQGPEFLTYFQNEAQLEKSRLLSDRFSAERPKGSFSTLEIQRTEQGDSAMYLCASSFPGLAGDRDEQFFGPGTRLTVL.

The CDR3: CASSQDKSPVNEKLFF. The CDR3 nucleotides are TGTGCCAGCAGCCAAGACAAGTCACCGGTTAATGAAAAACTGTTTTTT. V is TRBV14 and J is TRBJ1-4, with D unresolved. This CDR3 has 16 amino acids. The V gene lost 0 bases and the J gene lost 4 bases, with 12 bases spanning the gap. The germline V gene has CDR1 SGHDN and CDR2 FVKESK.

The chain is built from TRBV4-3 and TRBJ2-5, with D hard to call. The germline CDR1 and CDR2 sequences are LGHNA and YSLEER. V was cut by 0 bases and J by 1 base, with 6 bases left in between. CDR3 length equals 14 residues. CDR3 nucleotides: TGCGCCAGCAGCCAAGACAGTGTCCAAGAGACCCAGTACTTC. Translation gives CASSQDSVQETQYF.

The CDR3 loop is CASSLVWAVNSPLHF. The CDR3 DNA follows: TGTGCCAGCAGCTTAGTTTGGGCAGTTAATTCACCCCTCCACTTT. The V call is TRBV7-2, the J call TRBJ1-6; D unresolved. CDR1 and CDR2 (germline): SGHTA, FQGNSA. This CDR3 spans 15 amino acids. Trimming pared 1 base from V and 6 bases from J, leaving 10 bases between.

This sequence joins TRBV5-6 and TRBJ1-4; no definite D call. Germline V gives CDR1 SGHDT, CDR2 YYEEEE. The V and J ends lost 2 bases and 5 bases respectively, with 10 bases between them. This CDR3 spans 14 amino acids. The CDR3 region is CASSFGQVNEKLFF. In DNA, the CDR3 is TGTGCCAGCAGCTTCGGCCAGGTCAATGAAAAACTGTTTTTT.